The clone carrying this TCR beta chain was observed a few times. Methods used by the authors: Counts of TCRs in each sample centred on a median of around 96,000 and extended from about 24,000 to 680,000. TCRdb called the RACE reads again in MiXCR, with one record for every CDR3 protein. The V and J calls reflect TCRdb's pipeline rather than the authors' work. The table lists 130,000 or so distinct CDR3 sequences, more than 7.5% of them singletons, with 1.5% to 2% in the top ten. The CDR3 extends over 15 amino acids. The V end lost 5 bases, the J end lost 0 bases, and 12 bases lay between the germline ends. CDR1 is SGHDN, CDR2 FVKESK, per germline. The data were taken from a study of human T cells and chemical hapten exposure. Background on the study: TCR yield per sample varied, mainly due to pooled library volumes.

Documented time point: healthy volunteer bleed at 2 weeks. Total RNA came from unfractionated whole blood. The chain has TRBV14 and TRBJ2-3; D not resolved. This receptor was obtained from a male donor in good health. Some clones in this sample may be carry-over from other donors' samples. The sequencing input was whole blood. The CDR3 loop is CASSSYGGSTDTQYF. CDR3 nucleotide sequence: TGTGCCAGCAGCTCTTACGGCGGTAGCACAGATACGCAGTATTTT.